This TCR beta chain was recorded in a study of blood T cell repertoires in COVID-19. CDR3 length: 12 residues. Trimming took off 8 bases at V and 6 bases at J, with 13 bases between the two ends. Germline-derived CDR1 and CDR2 are MDHEN and SYDVKM. TCRdb's table, derived via immunoSEQ multiplex PCR, lists solely in-frame clones and lacks some. The data hold 350,000 to 450,000 clones, with roughly 80% observed a single time. The TCR sequence derives from a woman aged 45-65 years who had recovered from COVID-19. Sequencing was performed on PBMCs or T cells enriched from blood (not recorded which). The V call is TRBV28, the J call TRBJ1-1, with TRBD1 as a possible D gene (6 bases). The chain's CDR3 is CASLARGAEAFF. CDR3 DNA: TGTGCCAGCCTAGCCAGGGGTGCTGAAGCTTTCTTT.